This T cell receptor (beta chain) was recovered during a study of T cell repertoires in cytomegalovirus infection. TCRdb re-called the reads through MiXCR, storing one row per CDR3 protein. The sample includes about 740,000 distinct CDR3 sequences, roughly 35% seen only once; the top ten take more than 2.5%. Trimming shortened V by 8 bases and J by 6 bases, and 17 bases separated the two germline ends. The CDR3 is 13 amino acids. CDR1 is MNHNY, CDR2 SVGAGI, per germline (reference sequence). This clonotype was seen a few times. This TCR was recovered from a human donor in good health (CMV status not recorded). Some clones in this sample may be carry-over from other donors' samples. J is TRBJ2-7 and V is TRBV6-6; D perhaps matches TRBD1 (6 bases). The sequencing sample was made of PBMCs. This chain's CDR3 is CASGWTEGVEQYF. CDR3 nucleotides: TGTGCCAGCGGGTGGACAGAAGGGGTCGAGCAGTACTTC.